This entry concerns a single TCR beta chain. The sample comes from a study of preoperative IRX-2 immunotherapy in early breast cancer. The germline CDR1 and CDR2 sequences are KGHSH and LQKENI. V shed 1 base and J shed 6 bases, with 7 bases lying between them. This CDR3 is built from 12 residues. Stated treatment: preoperative locoregional IRX-2 cytokine immunotherapy. This phase Ib study tested locoregional IRX-2 cytokine immunotherapy given before surgery. Clones were read by immunoSEQ multiplex PCR, and TCRdb kept only the in-frame ones, dropping some. The sample comprises around 1,200 clones, about 80% of which are singletons, and 7.7% rests with the top ten.

Here the sequenced sample was tumor tissue, taken after IRX-2 immunotherapy. V gene TRBV18 combines with J gene TRBJ2-7; D uncertain. The clonotype comes from a human donor with breast cancer. CDR3 region: CASSPQGSEQYF. CDR3 DNA sequence: TGTGCCAGCTCACCACAGGGTTCCGAGCAGTACTTC.